This T cell receptor beta chain was sequenced in a study of control samples from healthy donors and cancer patients. Libraries were prepared by immunoSEQ multiplex PCR; TCRdb keeps only in-frame clonotypes and omits some of them. This sample carries approximately 140,000 clones, under 95% of them seen once, and the ten largest clones take 7.1%. V was cut by 5 bases and J by 3 bases, with 21 bases left in between. The germline CDR1 and CDR2 sequences are PRHDT and FYEKMQ (reference sequence). The CDR3 is 17 residues long. This chain joins TRBV13 and TRBJ2-3; D possibly corresponds to TRBD2 (6 bases). The TCR was taken from a young man in good health. Sequencing was performed on blood. CDR3 in amino acids: CASSTDRGIVLTDTQYF. CDR3 nucleotide sequence: TGTGCCAGCAGCACCGACCGGGGGATAGTGCTTACAGATACGCAGTATTTT.